A selection of T cell receptor beta chains follows, all from one sample in a study of neoadjuvant anti-PD-1 for oral cavity cancer. Some clones are missing from TCRdb's copy, which holds only in-frame ones; the method was immunoSEQ multiplex PCR. Of 15,000 to 20,000 clones listed, about three fifths are singletons. Sequencing used PBMCs, obtained before nivolumab (anti-PD-1) treatment. The receptors here all came from a person aged 35-80 years with oral cavity squamous cell carcinoma. The CDR3 runs from the conserved cysteine through the conserved F or W. D genes are given only for firm matches. Clone size is stated in some rows and not others, as once, few, many or a class when expanded.

TGTGCCAGCAGGCGGGCCGTTAATCAGCCCCAGCATTTT	CASRRAVNQPQHF	NA	few	TRBV7-8	TRBJ1-5	13
TGTGCCAGCAGCCCAAGTGCGATAGTTGAGCAGTTCTTC	CASSPSAIVEQFF	NA	NA	TRBV28	TRBJ2-1	13
TGCGCCAGCAGCTTGGGGAGCAGGGCGAACACAGATACGCAGTATTTT	CASSLGSRANTDTQYF	NA	NA	TRBV5-1	TRBJ2-3	16
TGTGCCAGCAGCTCCAAGGGAAGAGGAAACACCATATATTTT	CASSSKGRGNTIYF	NA	NA	TRBV5-6	TRBJ1-3	14
TGTGCCAGTAGTATAGGAGGGGTTAGCAATCAGCCCCAGCATTTT	CASSIGGVSNQPQHF	NA	few	TRBV19	TRBJ1-5	15
TGTGCCAGCAGTTTTCGGCGACAGGGGGACACCTACGAGCAGTACTTC	CASSFRRQGDTYEQYF	TRBD1	NA	TRBV27	TRBJ2-7	16
TGTGCCAGTGGGAGGGGGGTAAACACTGAAGCTTTCTTT	CASGRGVNTEAFF	NA	NA	TRBV2	TRBJ1-1	13
TGTGCCTGGAGTGCCGGGAGTGGAAACACCATATATTTT	CAWSAGSGNTIYF	NA	NA	TRBV30	TRBJ1-3	13
TGCGCCAGCAGCTTGGGACTAGCCTGGGCGGAGACCCAGTACTTC	CASSLGLAWAETQYF	TRBD2	few	TRBV10-2	TRBJ2-5	15
TGTGCCAGTAGCGGGAGTAACTACAATGAGCAGTTCTTC	CASSGSNYNEQFF	TRBD2	NA	TRBV5-6	TRBJ2-1	13
TGTGCCAGCAGAGGGACTAGCGGGAGAGGCCCCTACAATGAGCAGTTCTTC	CASRGTSGRGPYNEQFF	TRBD2	NA	TRBV5-4	TRBJ2-1	17